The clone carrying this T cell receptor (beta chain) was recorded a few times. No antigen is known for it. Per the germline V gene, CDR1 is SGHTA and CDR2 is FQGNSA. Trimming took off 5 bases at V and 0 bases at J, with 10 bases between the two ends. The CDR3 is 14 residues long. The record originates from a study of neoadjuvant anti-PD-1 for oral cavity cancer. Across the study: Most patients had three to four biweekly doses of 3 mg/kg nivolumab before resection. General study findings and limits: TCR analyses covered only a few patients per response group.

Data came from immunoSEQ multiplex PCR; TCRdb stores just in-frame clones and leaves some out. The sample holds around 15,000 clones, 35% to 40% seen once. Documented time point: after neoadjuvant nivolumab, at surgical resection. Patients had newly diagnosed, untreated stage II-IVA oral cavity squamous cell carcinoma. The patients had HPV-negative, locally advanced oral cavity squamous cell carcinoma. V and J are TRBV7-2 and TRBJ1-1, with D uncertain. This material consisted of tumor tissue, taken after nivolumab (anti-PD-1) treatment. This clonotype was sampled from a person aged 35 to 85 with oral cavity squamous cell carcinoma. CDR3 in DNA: TGTGCCAGCAGCATTAGGACGGTGAACACTGAAGCTTTCTTT. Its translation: CASSIRTVNTEAFF.